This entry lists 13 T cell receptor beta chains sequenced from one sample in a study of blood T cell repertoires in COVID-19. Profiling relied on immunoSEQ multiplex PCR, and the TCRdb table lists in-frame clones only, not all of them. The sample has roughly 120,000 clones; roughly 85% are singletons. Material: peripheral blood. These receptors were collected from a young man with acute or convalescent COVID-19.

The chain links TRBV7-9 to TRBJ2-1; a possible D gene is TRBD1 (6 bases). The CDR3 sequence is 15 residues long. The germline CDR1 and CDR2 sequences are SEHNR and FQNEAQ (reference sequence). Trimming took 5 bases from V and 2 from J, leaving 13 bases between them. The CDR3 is CASSRGGRPYNEQFF. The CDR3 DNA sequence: TGTGCCAGCAGCCGAGGGGGTCGCCCCTACAATGAGCAGTTCTTC.

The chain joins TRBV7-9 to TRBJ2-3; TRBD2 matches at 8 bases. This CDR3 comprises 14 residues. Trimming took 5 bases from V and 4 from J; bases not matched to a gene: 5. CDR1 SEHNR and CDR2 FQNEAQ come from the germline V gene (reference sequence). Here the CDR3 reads CASSPGTSSDTQYF. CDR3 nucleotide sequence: TGTGCCAGCAGCCCCGGGACTAGTTCAGATACGCAGTATTTT. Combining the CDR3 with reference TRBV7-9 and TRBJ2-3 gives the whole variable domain DTGVSQNPRHKITKRGQNVTFRCDPISEHNRLYWYRQTLGQGPEFLTYFQNEAQLEKSRLLSDRFSAERPKGSFSTLEIQRTEQGDSAMYLCASSPGTSSDTQYFGPGTRLTVL.

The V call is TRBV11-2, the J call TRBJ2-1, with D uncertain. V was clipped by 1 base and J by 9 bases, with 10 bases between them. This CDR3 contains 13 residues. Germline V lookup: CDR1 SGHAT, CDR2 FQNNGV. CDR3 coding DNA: TGTGCCAGCAGCTTAGGGGCGACAACTGAGCAGTTCTTC. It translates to CASSLGATTEQFF.

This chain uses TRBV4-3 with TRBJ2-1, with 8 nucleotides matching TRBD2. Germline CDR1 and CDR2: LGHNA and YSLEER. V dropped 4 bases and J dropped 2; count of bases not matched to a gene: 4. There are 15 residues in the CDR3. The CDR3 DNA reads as TGCGCCAGCAGCCCCGGGGGGGCAACCTACAATGAGCAGTTCTTC. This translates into CASSPGGATYNEQFF.

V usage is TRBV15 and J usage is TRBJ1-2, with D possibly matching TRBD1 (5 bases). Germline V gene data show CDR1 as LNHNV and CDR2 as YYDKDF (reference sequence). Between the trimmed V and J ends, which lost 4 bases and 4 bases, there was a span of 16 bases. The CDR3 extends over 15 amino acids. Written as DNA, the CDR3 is TGTGCCACCAGCACCCCAGAGCGCAGGGCCTATGGCTACACCTTC. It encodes CATSTPERRAYGYTF.

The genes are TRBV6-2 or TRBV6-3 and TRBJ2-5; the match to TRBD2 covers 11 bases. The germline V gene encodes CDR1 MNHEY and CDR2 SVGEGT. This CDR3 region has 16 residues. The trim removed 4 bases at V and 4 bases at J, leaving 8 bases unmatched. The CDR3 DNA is TGTGCCAGCAGTTTAGCCTCCCTAGCGGGGGGAGAGACCCAGTACTTC. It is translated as CASSLASLAGGETQYF.

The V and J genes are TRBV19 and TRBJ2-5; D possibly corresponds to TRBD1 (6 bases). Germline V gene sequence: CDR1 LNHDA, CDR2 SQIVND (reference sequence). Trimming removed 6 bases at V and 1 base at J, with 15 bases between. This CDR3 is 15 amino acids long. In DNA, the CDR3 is TGTGCCAGTAGCCGACAGGTAGGGGCCCAAGAGACCCAGTACTTC. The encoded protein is CASSRQVGAQETQYF. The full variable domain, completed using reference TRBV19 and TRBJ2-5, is DGGITQSPKYLFRKEGQNVTLSCEQNLNHDAMYWYRQDPGQGLRLIYYSQIVNDFQKGDIAEGYSVSREKKESFPLTVTSAQKNPTAFYLCASSRQVGAQETQYFGPGTRLLVL.

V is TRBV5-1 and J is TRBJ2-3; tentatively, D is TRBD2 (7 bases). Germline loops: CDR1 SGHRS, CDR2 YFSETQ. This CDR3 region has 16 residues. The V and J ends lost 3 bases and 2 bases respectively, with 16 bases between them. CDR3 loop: CASSSLRGGNTDTQYF. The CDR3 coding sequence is TGCGCCAGCAGCTCTCTTAGGGGGGGGAACACAGATACGCAGTATTTT.

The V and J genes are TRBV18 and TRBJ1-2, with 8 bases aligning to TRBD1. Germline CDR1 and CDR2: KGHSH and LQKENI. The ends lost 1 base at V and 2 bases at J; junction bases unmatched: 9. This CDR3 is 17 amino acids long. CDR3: CASSPRGWTGLNYGYTF. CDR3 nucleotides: TGTGCCAGCTCACCACGGGGCTGGACAGGGCTCAACTATGGCTACACCTTC. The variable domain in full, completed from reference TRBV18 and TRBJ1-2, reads NAGVMQNPRHLVRRRGQEARLRCSPMKGHSHVYWYRQLPEEGLKFMVYLQKENIIDESGMPKERFSAEFPKEGPSILRIQQVVRGDSAAYFCASSPRGWTGLNYGYTFGSGTRLTVV.

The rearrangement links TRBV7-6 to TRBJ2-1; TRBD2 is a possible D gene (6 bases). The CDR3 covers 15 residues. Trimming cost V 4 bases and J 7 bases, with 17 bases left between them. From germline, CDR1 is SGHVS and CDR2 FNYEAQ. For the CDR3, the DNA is TGTGCCAGCAGCTCCGCCACCTCTAGCGTGAATGAGCAGTTCTTC. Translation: CASSSATSSVNEQFF.

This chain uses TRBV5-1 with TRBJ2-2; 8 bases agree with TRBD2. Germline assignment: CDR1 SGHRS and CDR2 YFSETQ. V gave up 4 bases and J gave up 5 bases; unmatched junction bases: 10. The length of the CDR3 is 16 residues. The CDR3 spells CASSGTRMVPTGELFF. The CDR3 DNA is TGCGCCAGCAGCGGGACTAGAATGGTACCTACCGGGGAGCTGTTTTTT.

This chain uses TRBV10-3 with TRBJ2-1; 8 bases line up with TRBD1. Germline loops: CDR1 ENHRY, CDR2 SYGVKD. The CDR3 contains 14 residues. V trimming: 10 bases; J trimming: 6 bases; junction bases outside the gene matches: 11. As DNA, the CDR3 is TGTGCCACCCACCCTGGACAGGGCCCCAATGAGCAGTTCTTC. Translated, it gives CATHPGQGPNEQFF.

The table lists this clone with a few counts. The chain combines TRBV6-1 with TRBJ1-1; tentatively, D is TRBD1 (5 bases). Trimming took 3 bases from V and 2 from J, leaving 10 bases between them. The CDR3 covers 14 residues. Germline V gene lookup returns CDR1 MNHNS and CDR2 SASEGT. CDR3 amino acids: CASSESTANTEAFF. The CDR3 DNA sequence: TGTGCCAGCAGTGAGTCGACAGCTAACACTGAAGCTTTCTTT.